This T cell receptor beta chain was obtained from a study of regulatory T cells in long-lasting Graves disease. For the study at large: Less than 3 months of antithyroid drugs had been taken by newly diagnosed Graves' patients. General study points: Persistent Graves' patients showed less TCR diversity than newly diagnosed ones.

Time point denoted: newly diagnosed GD, antithyroid drugs for less than 3 months. Scientists built the TCR library using RNA that was extracted from PBMCs. CDR1 and CDR2 from the germline V gene are SNHLY and FYNNEI. V lost 5 bases and J lost 0; bases outside the gene matches: 7. The CDR3 length is 17 residues. This clonotype was seen at least ten times. Antigen: not known. Arm-PCR of CDR3 regions and iRepertoire HTBI primers were used to build TCR beta libraries. TCRdb re-called the multiplex PCR reads through MiXCR, storing one row per CDR3 protein. Among around 400,000 distinct CDR3 sequences, approximately 12% were seen once, and the ten largest hold approximately 17%. This same sample was also part of a study on T cells in Graves' hyperthyroidism and ophthalmopathy. That work contributes: TCR CDR3 underwent first-round RT-PCR with the HTBI primer set.

The J gene is TRBJ2-3, the V gene TRBV2; 11 nucleotides line up with TRBD2. This specimen was peripheral blood mononuclear cells (PBMCs), taken at new diagnosis, from a patient treated with antithyroid drugs. This TCR was sampled from a woman aged 18-29 years with Graves disease. The CDR3, as DNA: TGTGCCAGCAGTCTGACTAGCGGGGCCCCTAGCACAGATACGCAGTATTTT. It yields the protein CASSLTSGAPSTDTQYF.